This entry lists 6 T cell receptor beta chains sequenced from one sample in a study of vaccination effects on CD4 cells after COVID-19. No antigens are known for them. Expansion with viral peptide pools was applied to antigen-specific CD4+ T cells by the ViraFEST assay prior to sequencing. Isolation of CD4+ T cells took place after approximately 10 days of culture. Two doses of BNT162b2 or mRNA-1273 vaccine were administered to participants. Repertoires were generated with immunoSEQ multiplex PCR, while TCRdb's copy carries only in-frame clones and drops some. The data contain some 35,000 clones, around 80% of them seen just once; the ten biggest clones take up around 2%. This specimen consisted of CD4+ T cells from PBMCs cultured with HCoV-NL63 spike peptides, obtained after COVID-19 vaccination. The receptors come from a human donor who received a COVID-19 vaccine. Some clones in this sample may be carry-over from other donors' samples.

This sequence joins TRBV2 and TRBJ1-1; maybe TRBD1 (6 bases). This CDR3 is built from 15 residues. The V and J ends lost 5 bases and 0 bases respectively, with 13 bases between them. From germline, CDR1 is SNHLY and CDR2 FYNNEI. CDR3 in amino acids: CASSRTDIMNTEAFF. In DNA form, the CDR3 reads TGTGCCAGCAGTAGGACAGATATCATGAACACTGAAGCTTTCTTT.

The V call is TRBV5-1, the J call TRBJ2-3; tentative D call: TRBD2 (5 bases). Trimming pared 4 bases from V and 2 bases from J, leaving 17 bases between. Germline V CDR1 and CDR2: SGHRS, YFSETQ. This CDR3 contains 16 residues. The CDR3 nucleotides read TGCGCCAGCAGCATAAGTACTGGACTTATCACAGATACGCAGTATTTT. Amino acids: CASSISTGLITDTQYF.

The chain is built from TRBV6-4 and TRBJ2-7; D is possibly TRBD1 or TRBD2 (5 bases each). The CDR3 has 13 amino acids. Germline V gene data show CDR1 as MRHNA and CDR2 as SNTAGT. Trimming removed 5 bases from V and 4 bases from J, with 12 bases in between. CDR3 nucleotide sequence: TGTGCCAGCAGTTCCGGGGCTTATTACGAGCAGTACGTC. It codes for CASSSGAYYEQYV.

The chain combines TRBV6-6 with TRBJ1-2, with a weak D call TRBD1 (6 bases). Deletions cut 6 bases from V and 1 base from J, with 9 bases between. Germline CDR1 is MNHNY and CDR2 is SVGAGI (reference sequence). CDR3 length: 13 residues. The CDR3 coding sequence is TGTGCCAGCAGGGACAGTAATAACTATGGCTACACCTTC. Translation gives CASRDSNNYGYTF.

The chain carries TRBV6-2 or TRBV6-3 and TRBJ1-5; no clear D gene. Trimming removed 2 bases at V and 0 bases at J, with 14 bases between. The CDR3 contains 17 residues. The germline V gene encodes CDR1 MNHEY and CDR2 SVGEGT. CDR3 amino acids: CASSYRFPDYSNQPQHF. For the CDR3, the DNA is TGTGCCAGCAGTTACCGGTTTCCGGATTATAGCAATCAGCCCCAGCATTTT.

The rearrangement joins TRBV29-1 to TRBJ2-5, with D unresolved. CDR3 length equals 12 residues. CDR1 is SQVTM and CDR2 is ANQGSEA in the germline V gene. V lost 3 bases, J lost 0 bases, and 5 bases lay in between. The CDR3 DNA sequence: TGCAGCGTTGATAACTACCAAGAGACCCAGTACTTC. Translated, it gives CSVDNYQETQYF.